The 22 T cell receptor beta chains given below trace back to one sample, sequenced in a study of CD8+CD57+ T cells in acquired aplastic anemia. Patients included in sequencing had previously demonstrated CD8+CD57+ cell expansion by flow cytometry. Genomic DNA acted as the template from which TCR beta VDJ combination and CDR3 sequence profiling were carried out. TCRdb reprocessed the reads via MiXCR and lists one record per CDR3 protein. The data show about 270,000 distinct CDR3 sequences, roughly 82% seen once. The sample was sorted CD4+, CD8+, or CD8+CD57+ T cells (not recorded which) from PBMCs. Receptor source: a human donor with aplastic anemia.

With regard to this clonotype: No DNA is shown, since the ends of the CDR3 on it are uncertain; the CDR3 is the one TCRdb lists. The chain joins TRBV7-9 to TRBJ2-7; no DNA check was done on the table's D call, TRBD1. The CDR3 adds up to 15 amino acids, both ends counted. Germline V CDR1 and CDR2: SEHNR, FQNEAQ (reference sequence). CDR3 protein: CAGQGPRETQYVGYV.

The V and J genes are TRBV9 and TRBJ2-3, with 13 positions matching TRBD2. Germline V gene lookup returns CDR1 SGDLS and CDR2 YYNGEE. The CDR3 extends over 14 amino acids. V shed 4 bases and J 13 bases; nucleotides not matched to a gene: 9. This chain's CDR3 is CASSLWTSGSNEYF. For the CDR3, the DNA is TGTGCCAGCAGCCTCTGGACTAGCGGGAGTAATGAGTATTTT.

The DNA for the CDR3 is TGTGCCACCAGTGACAAGACAACAGAACAAATTAATGAAAAACTGTTTTTT. Protein sequence: CATSDKTTEQINEKLFF. This chain joins TRBV24-1 and TRBJ1-4; D is uncertain. V lost 4 bases to trimming and J lost 4 bases, with 18 bases between them. The CDR3 has 17 amino acids. Germline V gives CDR1 KGHDR, CDR2 SFDVKD.

Points on this clonotype: Germline and junction disagree at one end, which may indicate a read error. The V and J genes are TRBV2 and TRBJ2-3; D is undetermined. The assigned J gene may be wrong: the sequence end matches TRBJ1-5 better. Looked up from germline, CDR1 is SNHLY and CDR2 is FYNNEI. The CDR3 spans 14 residues. CDR3 region: CASSFAYSHQPQHF. Written as DNA, the CDR3 is TGTGCCAGCAGCTTTGCTTATAGCCATCAGCCGCAGCATTTT.

The CDR3 sequence is CASSVLGVAGENTGELFF. CDR3 sequence (DNA): TGTGCCAGCAGTGTTCTGGGAGTTGCAGGGGAGAACACCGGGGAGCTGTTTTTT. The chain couples TRBV2 to TRBJ2-2, with D maybe TRBD1 (6 bases). From germline, CDR1 is SNHLY and CDR2 FYNNEI. This CDR3 is built from 18 residues. Trimming removed 4 bases at V and 1 base at J, with 19 bases between.

On this clonotype itself: The junction does not match germline at one end; this may be a read error. This chain uses TRBV7-2 with TRBJ2-3; possibly TRBD1 for D (5 bases). CDR3 size: 14 residues. CDR1 is SGHTA, CDR2 FQGNSA, per germline. CDR3 sequence (DNA): TGTGCCAGCAGCTTAGCGGGGCCTGCCGAAGCACGCAGTTTT. It specifies CASSLAGPAEARSF.

The J gene is TRBJ2-3, the V gene TRBV7-8; D unclear. Between the trimmed V and J ends, which lost 0 bases and 15 bases, there was a span of 22 bases. This CDR3 comprises 15 residues. CDR1 and CDR2 (germline): SGHVS, FQNEAQ. The CDR3 coding sequence is TGTGCCAGCAGCTTAGCGGGCGGTCCCGCTACTCAGCATTATTTT. It translates to CASSLAGGPATQHYF. Combining the CDR3 with reference TRBV7-8 and TRBJ2-3 gives the whole variable domain GAGVSQSPRYKVAKRGQDVALRCDPISGHVSLFWYQQALGQGPEFLTYFQNEAQLDKSGLPSDRFFAERPEGSVSTLKIQRTQQEDSAVYLCASSLAGGPATQHYFGPGTRLTVL.

J is TRBJ2-7 and V is TRBV5-8; D gene unclear. CDR1 and CDR2 from the germline V gene are SGHTS and YDEGEE. Trimming took off 5 bases at V and 3 bases at J, with 15 bases between the two ends. This CDR3 region has 14 residues. In DNA form, the CDR3 reads TGTGCCAGCAGTTACTCGAACTGGGGCTACGAGCAGTACTTC. Its translation: CASSYSNWGYEQYF.

Regarding this clonotype: The junction differs from germline at one of its ends, possibly a read error. The rearrangement links TRBV7-8 to TRBJ2-7; D not certain. Per the germline V gene, CDR1 is SGHVS and CDR2 is FQNEAQ. This CDR3 is 14 amino acids long. CDR3 DNA: TGTGCCAGCAGCTTTCCTCCAGACGGCACAGCCCATTCCTTC. Translated, it gives CASSFPPDGTAHSF.

V is TRBV9 and J is TRBJ2-7; D remains unclear. V dropped 4 bases and J dropped 1 base, with 24 bases sitting between them. Germline V lookup: CDR1 SGDLS, CDR2 YYNGEE. The CDR3 loop spans 18 amino acids. CDR3 loop: CASSFHPDGPDLSYEQYV. The CDR3 coding sequence is TGTGCCAGCAGCTTTCATCCAGATGGGCCGGATCTTTCCTACGAGCAGTACGTC.

The V and J genes are TRBV12-3 or TRBV12-4 and TRBJ2-7, with TRBD1 matching 11 bases. V lost 6 bases and J lost 3; bases outside the gene matches: 16. The CDR3 totals 18 residues. The CDR3 DNA is TGTGCCAGCAGCTCACGGGACAGGGGGATGGACTATGGCTACGAGCAGTACGTC. Translation: CASSSRDRGMDYGYEQYV.

Regarding this clonotype: Since no conserved phenylalanine or tryptophan closes the CDR3, a read error is the likely cause. Because the CDR3's place on the DNA is in doubt, the DNA is left out and the CDR3 is given as listed by TCRdb. The CDR3 sequence: CASSLTSGDAYNE. The chain employs TRBV7-8 and TRBJ2-3; the table calls TRBD2, which could not be checked here. From its first to its last residue, the CDR3 has 13 amino acids. Germline CDR1 reads SGHVS; CDR2 reads FQNEAQ.

This clonotype has just a few counts. Relative to the germline gene, one junction end is altered; a read error may explain this. V and J are TRBV25-1 and TRBJ2-3, with 8 bases matching TRBD2. Germline V gene lookup returns CDR1 MGHDK and CDR2 SYGVNS. The CDR3 runs to 17 residues. The CDR3 coding sequence is TGCGCCAGCAGTGACCAAGCGGGGGCCCATTCCACAGATACGCAGTATTTT. Translating it yields CASSDQAGAHSTDTQYF.

The rearrangement joins TRBV27 to TRBJ2-7; the D is unclear. CDR3 length: 13 amino acids. Germline CDR1 is MNHEY and CDR2 is SMNVEV (reference sequence). The V end was cut by 3 bases, the J end by 8 bases, with 14 bases between. The CDR3 spells CASSFSLFYKQYV. The CDR3, as DNA: TGTGCCAGCAGTTTTAGTCTGTTTTACAAGCAGTACGTC.

In nucleotides, the CDR3 is TGTGCCAGCAGCCAGGGTTTGTCTGGAAACACCTTC. Translation: CASSQGLSGNTF. This chain uses TRBV4-2 with TRBJ1-2, with no clear D. CDR3 length equals 12 residues. Germline loops: CDR1 LGHNA, CDR2 YNFKEQ. Deletions cut 3 bases from V and 12 bases from J, with 14 bases between.

This chain joins TRBV9 and TRBJ2-7; 8 bases are a match to TRBD1. The length of the CDR3 is 16 residues. Germline-derived CDR1 and CDR2 are SGDLS and YYNGEE. This CDR3 is CASRVGGQANVAEQYV. DNA for the CDR3: TGTGCCAGCAGGGTAGGGGGACAGGCGAACGTGGCCGAGCAGTACGTC.

This clonotype occurred a few times. The rearrangement links TRBV19 to TRBJ2-2; possible D gene TRBD1, 5 bases. The CDR3 consists of 13 residues. Trimming took 5 bases from V and 6 from J, leaving 10 bases between them. Germline loops: CDR1 LNHDA, CDR2 SQIVND (reference sequence). CDR3 sequence (DNA): TGTGCCAGTAGTCGCAGGGTTTCCGGGGAGCTGTTTTTT. As protein: CASSRRVSGELFF.

This rearrangement joins TRBV7-8 to TRBJ2-3; 9 bases map to TRBD2. V was pared by 4 bases and J by 9 bases, with 14 bases of the junction left unmatched. The CDR3 spans 16 residues. From germline, CDR1 is SGHVS and CDR2 FQNEAQ. The CDR3 coding sequence is TGTGCCAGCAGCTCAGCGGGAGGTCCCGACACGCAGACGCAGTATTTT. It encodes CASSSAGGPDTQTQYF. The entire variable domain, with the rest obtained from reference TRBV7-8 and TRBJ2-3, is as follows: GAGVSQSPRYKVAKRGQDVALRCDPISGHVSLFWYQQALGQGPEFLTYFQNEAQLDKSGLPSDRFFAERPEGSVSTLKIQRTQQEDSAVYLCASSSAGGPDTQTQYFGPGTRLTVL.

J is TRBJ2-5 and V is TRBV5-1, with TRBD2 matching over 8 bases. Germline CDR1 is SGHRS and CDR2 is YFSETQ. The CDR3 contains 15 residues. The J segment lost 4 bases and the V segment lost 2 bases, leaving 7 bases of the junction unmatched. In DNA form, the CDR3 reads TGCGCCAGCAGCTTTCAAAGAAGCGGGGGAGAGACCCAGTACTTC. Protein sequence: CASSFQRSGGETQYF. Full variable domain (outside the CDR3, taken from reference TRBV5-1 and TRBJ2-5): KAGVTQTPRYLIKTRGQQVTLSCSPISGHRSVSWYQQTPGQGLQFLFEYFSETQRNKGNFPGRFSGRQFSNSRSEMNVSTLELGDSALYLCASSFQRSGGETQYFGPGTRLLVL.

Of note for this clonotype: A read error may produce the germline difference seen at one junction end. This sequence joins TRBV7-2 and TRBJ2-3, with D perhaps matching TRBD1 (6 bases). The CDR3 is 14 residues long. CDR1 is SGHTA and CDR2 is FQGNSA in the germline V gene. In nucleotides, the CDR3 is TGTGCCAGCAGCTTAGAGGGACAACCCGATACGCAGTACTTT. Translating gives CASSLEGQPDTQYF.

The chain carries TRBV24-1 and TRBJ2-5, with TRBD2 matching 9 bases. V gave up 9 bases and J gave up 9 bases; unmatched junction bases: 13. Looked up from germline, CDR1 is KGHDR and CDR2 is SFDVKD. The CDR3 length is 14 residues. CDR3: CATGTSSGREAQYF. The CDR3 bases are TGTGCCACCGGGACTAGCAGCGGGCGGGAGGCCCAGTACTTC.

With regard to this clonotype: As the CDR3 is not closed by the conserved phenylalanine or tryptophan, this likely results from a read error. The limits of the CDR3 on the DNA are not certain, so only TCRdb's listed CDR3 is given. The chain has TRBV7-9 and TRBJ1-2; the DNA was not compared with TRBD1, the D call given in the table. The CDR3 has 13 amino acids, counting both end residues. The germline V gene has CDR1 SEHNR and CDR2 FQNEAQ (reference sequence). The CDR3 region is CASSPGPGDGTDT.